One and the same sample provided the 22 T cell receptor beta chains below, sequenced in a study of blood T cells in healthy people across ages. Primed by a sample-barcoded 5' primer and a J-beta primer mix, a second PCR proceeded for about 7 to 12 cycles. TCRdb analysed the 5' RACE reads with MiXCR anew, one entry per CDR3 protein. The table shows about a million distinct CDR3 sequences, with just over 50% occurring only once. Input material: blood. The receptor source for this set is a woman between 55 and 75 years old in good health.

The chain is built from TRBV21-1 and TRBJ2-1; the DNA was not compared with TRBD2, the D call given in the table. TRBV21-1 corresponds to a pseudogene. The CDR3 contains 20 residues. CDR3 region: CASISPPEPAEGSESDEQFF. CDR3 sequence (DNA): TGTGCCAGCATTTCTCCTCCCGAGCCGGCTGAAGGGAGTGAAAGCGATGAGCAGTTCTTC.

This clonotype has more than one count but fewer than ten. This sequence joins TRBV7-2 and TRBJ2-5; D is undetermined. The ends were cut back, 2 bases at V and 1 base at J, with 8 bases in the middle. From germline, CDR1 is SGHTA and CDR2 FQGNSA. The CDR3 runs 14 residues. The DNA of the CDR3 is TGTGCCAGCAGCTTAAAGAGGTCCCAAGAGACCCAGTACTTC. Its translation: CASSLKRSQETQYF.

The rearrangement links TRBV7-9 to TRBJ2-1, with 7 bases that match TRBD1. With 5 bases clipped from V and 7 bases from J, the junction kept 8 bases outside the gene matches. The CDR3 sequence is 14 residues long. Per germline, CDR1 SEHNR and CDR2 FQNEAQ (reference sequence). The CDR3 loop reads CASSPPDRLNEQFF. CDR3 sequence (DNA): TGTGCCAGCAGCCCCCCGGACAGGTTGAATGAGCAGTTCTTC.

V gene TRBV29-1 combines with J gene TRBJ2-7, with 13 bases aligning to TRBD2. This CDR3 has 14 amino acids. Trimming at V came to 6 bases and at J to 4 bases, leaving 6 bases not matched to a gene. Germline-derived CDR1 and CDR2 are SQVTM and ANQGSEA. CDR3 coding DNA: TGCAGCGTGGCGAGGACTAGCGGGAGTTACGAGCAGTACTTC. This encodes CSVARTSGSYEQYF.

The sample holds a few counts of this clonotype. The chain carries TRBV7-2 and TRBJ1-2; no clear D. The CDR3 runs to 13 residues. With 5 bases removed from V and 4 bases from J, the gap between germline ends came to 11 bases. CDR1 and CDR2 from the germline V gene are SGHTA and FQGNSA. Written as DNA, the CDR3 is TGTGCCAGCAGCCCTCTGATGAGCTATGGCTACACCTTC. It encodes CASSPLMSYGYTF.

The V and J genes are TRBV4-1 and TRBJ2-1; D is undetermined. The germline V gene encodes CDR1 MGHRA and CDR2 YSYEKL. Trimming removed 1 base at V and 2 bases at J, with 6 bases between. This CDR3 spans 14 amino acids. CDR3 amino acids: CASSQASPYNEQFF. CDR3 sequence (DNA): TGCGCCAGCAGCCAAGCAAGCCCCTACAATGAGCAGTTCTTC.

CDR3 nucleotides: TGTGCCAGCAGTCCTGGGACAACGGGAGTAGAAGATACGCAGTATTTT. Amino acids: CASSPGTTGVEDTQYF. The chain employs TRBV28 and TRBJ2-3; D might be TRBD1 or TRBD2, each matching 6 bases. The CDR3 is made up of 16 amino acids. Germline V CDR1 and CDR2: MDHEN, SYDVKM. With 5 bases removed from V and 5 bases from J, the gap between germline ends came to 20 bases.

The chain joins TRBV15 to TRBJ2-5, with D possibly TRBD2 on 6 matching bases. Trimming removed 0 bases from V and 4 bases from J, with 9 bases in between. The length of the CDR3 is 14 residues. The germline gives CDR1 LNHNV, CDR2 YYDKDF (reference sequence). For the CDR3, the DNA is TGTGCCACCAGCAGAGACCGGGGGAGAGAGACCCAGTACTTC. Protein product: CATSRDRGRETQYF.

Here the CDR3 reads CASSDQGPYEQYF. CDR3 DNA: TGTGCCAGCAGTGACCAGGGCCCCTACGAGCAGTACTTC. The V and J genes are TRBV2 and TRBJ2-7; D possibly corresponds to TRBD1 (5 bases). Looked up from germline, CDR1 is SNHLY and CDR2 is FYNNEI. The CDR3 runs to 13 residues. Trimming shortened V by 3 bases and J by 2 bases, and 8 bases separated the two germline ends.

This clonotype was detected only a few times. This sequence joins TRBV12-3 or TRBV12-4 and TRBJ2-7; D gene unclear. With the DNA end fitting TRBJ2-5 better, the J assignment may be wrong. The CDR3 length is 12 residues. CDR3 nucleotides: TGTGCCAGCAGTTCCCCTTCAAAGACCCAGTACTTC. Amino acids: CASSSPSKTQYF.

This clonotype was counted only a few times. V usage is TRBV7-8 and J usage is TRBJ2-2; 10 bases agree with TRBD2. Trimming removed 0 bases from V and 8 bases from J; junction bases left unmatched: 9. This CDR3 is built from 17 residues. CDR1 and CDR2 from the germline V gene are SGHVS and FQNEAQ. The CDR3 reads CASSLARVSGRTGELFF. In DNA, the CDR3 is TGTGCCAGCAGCTTAGCTAGGGTTAGCGGGAGGACTGGGGAGCTGTTTTTT.

The chain uses TRBV4-3 and TRBJ1-6, with TRBD1 matching 8 bases. Germline trimming cut 1 base from V and 10 bases from J; bases unmatched to any gene: 6. This CDR3 is built from 15 residues. Germline V gives CDR1 LGHNA, CDR2 YSLEER. The chain's CDR3 is CASSQAGGVRSPLHF. CDR3 bases: TGCGCCAGCAGCCAAGCAGGGGGCGTAAGGTCACCCCTCCACTTT.

The sample holds a few counts of this clonotype. The gene calls are TRBV7-2 and TRBJ1-1, with D possibly TRBD1 on 5 matching bases. V dropped 4 bases and J dropped 6 bases, with 15 bases sitting between them. CDR1 is SGHTA and CDR2 is FQGNSA in the germline V gene. This CDR3 region has 14 residues. The CDR3 DNA reads as TGTGCCAGCAGCTCGGAGGGGAGTAGGTCTGAAGCTTTCTTT. Residues: CASSSEGSRSEAFF.

The chain links TRBV7-8 to TRBJ2-2; TRBD1 matches 8 bases. This CDR3 has 15 amino acids. Germline CDR1 is SGHVS and CDR2 is FQNEAQ. The V gene end was trimmed by 2 bases and the J gene end by 5 bases; junction bases not matched to a gene: 4. Here the CDR3 DNA reads TGTGCCAGCAGCTTACAGGGGGCGCATACCGGGGAGCTGTTTTTT. It translates to CASSLQGAHTGELFF.

The sample holds a few counts of this clonotype. This rearrangement joins TRBV6-1 to TRBJ2-5; 9 positions match TRBD1. In germline, CDR1 is MNHNS, CDR2 SASEGT. After removal of 4 bases from V and 5 bases from J, the junction contained 8 bases not matched to a gene. This CDR3 has 15 residues. The CDR3 here is CASSANRGRRETQYF. In nucleotides, the CDR3 is TGTGCCAGCAGTGCGAACAGGGGGCGTAGGGAGACCCAGTACTTC.

The gene calls are TRBV4-1 and TRBJ1-1; no firm D call. Germline V gene sequence: CDR1 MGHRA, CDR2 YSYEKL. V lost 0 bases and J 0 bases, leaving 11 bases between the germline ends. The CDR3 spans 16 residues. In nucleotides, the CDR3 is TGCGCCAGCAGCCAAGATTACTCGACTGTGAACACTGAAGCTTTCTTT. It encodes CASSQDYSTVNTEAFF.

The chain carries TRBV7-6 and TRBJ2-1, with 13 bases aligning to TRBD2. Trimming cost V 5 bases and J 12 bases; bases outside gene matches: 10. This CDR3 is 15 amino acids long. CDR1 is SGHVS, CDR2 FNYEAQ, per germline. The DNA for the CDR3 is TGTGCCAGCAGCCCCGGGACTAGCGGGGTACTCGGGCAGTTCTTC. Its protein is CASSPGTSGVLGQFF.

J is TRBJ1-2 and V is TRBV2, with 7 nucleotides matching TRBD1. CDR3 size: 14 residues. Germline V gene sequence: CDR1 SNHLY, CDR2 FYNNEI. After removal of 5 bases from V and 9 bases from J, the junction contained 12 bases not matched to a gene. CDR3 nucleotide sequence: TGTGCCAGCAGTCCCGGGACAGAGGGTTCTCGCTACACCTTC. This translates into CASSPGTEGSRYTF.

The chain uses TRBV2 and TRBJ2-4; D not resolved. The CDR3 sequence is 16 residues long. The germline gives CDR1 SNHLY, CDR2 FYNNEI. The germline V and J ends were trimmed by 4 bases and 2 bases, with 15 bases remaining between them. The CDR3: CASSALTWRTKNIQYF. The CDR3, as DNA: TGTGCCAGCAGTGCCCTGACATGGAGAACCAAAAACATTCAGTACTTC.

The rearrangement links TRBV7-2 to TRBJ1-2, with D perhaps TRBD1 (6 bases). Trimming removed 5 bases at V and 13 bases at J, with 20 bases between. The CDR3 extends over 13 amino acids. Germline V gives CDR1 SGHTA, CDR2 FQGNSA. This chain's CDR3 is CASSLLLGQYSTF. Written as DNA, the CDR3 is TGTGCCAGCAGCCTCCTCTTAGGACAGTATTCCACCTTC.

V gene TRBV5-1 combines with J gene TRBJ1-2; D is unresolved. The CDR3 is 16 amino acids. Trimming cost V 4 bases and J 0 bases, with 16 bases left between them. The germline V gene has CDR1 SGHRS and CDR2 YFSETQ. The DNA for the CDR3 is TGCGCCAGCAGCCAGGAGGCGGATTTACCTAACTATGGCTACACCTTC. This sequence encodes CASSQEADLPNYGYTF.

V gene TRBV7-3 combines with J gene TRBJ2-1; TRBD2 matches at 7 bases. CDR3 length: 15 residues. Germline CDR1 is SGHTA and CDR2 is FQGTGA. The V segment lost 4 bases and the J segment 5 bases; nucleotides outside the gene matches: 8. CDR3 sequence: CASSSGRAGNNEQFF. In nucleotides, the CDR3 is TGTGCCAGCAGCTCCGGACGAGCGGGAAACAATGAGCAGTTCTTC.